This TCR beta chain was recovered during a study of blood T cell repertoires in COVID-19. Only in-frame clones appear in the TCRdb table, and some are missing; sequencing was by immunoSEQ multiplex PCR. The data hold over 400,000 clones, with about nine tenths observed a single time. The length of the CDR3 is 14 residues. Germline V gene lookup returns CDR1 MNHEY and CDR2 SVGAGI. V gave up 5 bases and J gave up 6 bases; unmatched junction bases: 7. This clone appeared a few times. The TCR sequence derives from a woman in her twenties or thirties with active or convalescent COVID-19. J is TRBJ1-1 and V is TRBV6-5; 9 nucleotides match TRBD1. The sample consisted of peripheral blood. The CDR3 protein is CASSSRDRVPEAFF. CDR3 coding DNA: TGTGCCAGCAGTAGCCGGGACAGGGTTCCTGAAGCTTTCTTT.